This T cell receptor (beta chain) derives from a study of blood T cell repertoires in COVID-19. About the study: PBMCs, B-cell-depleted T cells, or T cells were the source of the cDNA or gDNA that made up the material.

Method: immunoSEQ multiplex PCR; TCRdb's copy keeps in-frame clones and lacks some. This repertoire shows approximately 110,000 clones, 84% found once; its top ten account for about 7.3%. This clone was observed once. The V gene's germline CDR1 is SGHVS and CDR2 FQNEAQ. V lost 5 bases and J 2 bases, leaving 5 bases between the germline ends. The CDR3 has 12 residues. Sample: peripheral blood. The TCR sequence derives from a middle-aged woman with acute or convalescent COVID-19. The chain joins TRBV7-8 to TRBJ2-3; D is ambiguous. The CDR3 region has the DNA TGTGCCAGCAGCCCTCCCACAGATACGCAGTATTTT. Its translation: CASSPPTDTQYF. Combining the CDR3 with reference TRBV7-8 and TRBJ2-3 gives the whole variable domain GAGVSQSPRYKVAKRGQDVALRCDPISGHVSLFWYQQALGQGPEFLTYFQNEAQLDKSGLPSDRFFAERPEGSVSTLKIQRTQQEDSAVYLCASSPPTDTQYFGPGTRLTVL.